This T cell receptor beta chain was identified in a study of T-cell memory formation after mild COVID-19. This clonotype was seen many times. Its specificity is not known. Mismatch with germline at one junction end may stem from a read error. TCRdb called the 5' RACE reads again in MiXCR, with one record for every CDR3 protein. Among about 500,000 distinct CDR3 sequences, roughly 22% were seen once, and the ten largest hold about 12%. Study findings and constraints: The main location of contracting CD4+ clones was CM and EM, and that of contracting CD8+ clones was EMRA.

The CDR3 totals 11 residues. The germline gives CDR1 SSHAT, CDR2 FNYEAQ (reference sequence). The V call is TRBV7-7, the J call TRBJ2-1; D unclear. Source material: PBMCs or a T cell subset sorted from them (not recorded which). The TCR was taken from an adult woman who had mild COVID-19 (a few samples of this study predate the infection). Cell type and time point are not known. CDR3 DNA sequence: TGTGCTAGCAGCACCCCCCATGAGCAGTTCTTC. This gives the protein CASSTPHEQFF. Based on the CDR3 plus reference TRBV7-7 and TRBJ2-1, the full variable domain is GAGVSQSPRYKVTKRGQDVTLRCDPISSHATLYWYQQALGQGPEFLTYFNYEAQPDKSGLPSDRFSAERPEGSISTLTIQRTEQRDSAMYRCASSTPHEQFFGPGTRLTVL.